A single sample gave rise to the 2 T cell receptor beta chains below, sequenced in a study of human T cells and chemical hapten exposure. Time point meaning: patch test 3, about 24 weeks after DPC sensitization. The treatment is: therapeutic diphenylcyclopropenone sensitization with weekly scalp DPC. Each CDR3 protein is one row after TCRdb ran MiXCR on the RACE reads. Here the sample spans 130,000 or so distinct CDR3 sequences, about 11% being singletons. Sample: whole blood, taken in connection with sensitization to the hapten diphenylcyclopropenone (DPC). These receptors originate from a woman aged 50 to 65 with alopecia areata. Some clones in this sample may be carry-over from other donors' samples.

V is TRBV27 and J is TRBJ2-7; 7 bases fit TRBD2. Germline V gives CDR1 MNHEY, CDR2 SMNVEV (reference sequence). J lost 0 bases, V lost 3 bases, and 5 bases had no gene match. The CDR3 loop spans 15 amino acids. The CDR3 loop is CASSFTSDYSYEQYF. The CDR3 DNA reads TGTGCCAGCAGTTTTACTAGCGATTACTCCTACGAGCAGTACTTC.

This clonotype was counted between two and nine times. The chain has TRBV7-9 and TRBJ1-4; D is possibly TRBD1 (6 bases). The CDR3 runs to 17 residues. CDR1 and CDR2 (germline): SEHNR, FQNEAQ (reference sequence). V was pared by 4 bases and J by 7 bases, with 22 bases between. CDR3 in DNA: TGTGCCAGCAGCTCTTGGGCCACGGCAGGGGTTTTTGAAAAACTGTTTTTT. Its translation: CASSSWATAGVFEKLFF.